This entry concerns a single T cell receptor beta chain. Its antigen is not identified. The data are from a study of vaccination and CD4 T cells after COVID-19. Study in general: At a median about 99 days (range 35 to 161) after diagnosis, post-COVID samples were drawn. The authors used overlapping spike peptides from SARS-CoV-2, HCoV-NL63, HCoV-OC43 and HCoV-229E to stimulate cells.

Documented treatment: roughly ten-day PBMC culture with coronavirus spike peptide pools or control peptides (ViraFEST assay). Replacement of half the medium with fresh IL-2 medium took place on days 3 and 7. Cultured CD4+ T cell DNA underwent sequencing with the Oncomine TCR Beta short-read assay. TCRdb reanalysed the PCR reads using MiXCR and keeps one entry per CDR3 protein. The sample contains just under 20,000 distinct CDR3 sequences, over 60% of which appear only once. The CDR3 is made up of 13 amino acids. The V gene lost 5 bases and the J gene lost 6 bases, with 11 bases spanning the gap. Germline values: CDR1 LGHNA, CDR2 YNFKEQ.

This sequence originates from a human donor who had recovered from COVID-19. V and J are TRBV4-2 and TRBJ2-1; no definite D call. The sequenced sample was CD4+ T cells from blood, cultured in vitro. CDR3 in DNA: TGTGCCAGCAGCTCCCGACGGGCCAATGAGCAGTTCTTC. This codes for CASSSRRANEQFF.